This T cell receptor (beta chain) was sequenced for a study of OX40 agonist ivuxolimab in advanced cancers. General observations from the study: Among the lowest peripheral clonal expansion occurred in 0.1-3.0 mg/kg partial responders.

A note on this clone: The antigen is not known.

CDR1 and CDR2 (germline): MNHNS, SASEGT. The CDR3 consists of 15 residues. V shed 7 bases and J shed 4 bases, with 19 bases lying between them. Measured with immunoSEQ multiplex PCR; TCRdb has only the in-frame clones, and not every one. The sample has about 14,000 clones, around 81% seen once; the top ten hold less than 20%. The receptor comes from an adult with an advanced solid tumor such as melanoma, head and neck, liver or kidney cancer. The sequencing used CD4+ or CD8+ T cells sorted from blood, collected in a trial of the OX40 agonist ivuxolimab. The chain is built from TRBV6-1 and TRBJ2-5, with D possibly being TRBD2 (5 bases). As DNA, the CDR3 is TGTGCCAGCACCCTGTTCACTAGGATGGGAGAGACCCAGTACTTC. Its translation is CASTLFTRMGETQYF.